This T cell receptor beta chain was observed in a study of T cell repertoires and HLA-DP antigens. On the study more broadly: Alloreactive CD4+ T cells targeted HLA-DP on transduced HeLa.

In regard to this clone: What it recognizes is unknown.

Using immunoSEQ multiplex PCR, the repertoire was profiled, and TCRdb retains in-frame clones only, with some absent. The sample yields approximately 100,000 clones, about nine tenths seen once. Deletions cut 3 bases from V and 0 bases from J, with 15 bases between. Germline CDR1 SNHLY, CDR2 FYNNEI. The CDR3 sequence is 16 residues long. CD4+ T cells were isolated untouched, approximately 98% pure. The source material was CD4+ T cells from PBMCs. The chain links TRBV2 to TRBJ2-7; TRBD1 is a possible D gene (7 bases). The origin of this receptor is a man in his fifties in good health and CMV-seronegative. CDR3 sequence: CASSEAGGGRSYEQYF. CDR3 DNA: TGTGCCAGCAGTGAGGCAGGGGGAGGCCGCTCCTACGAGCAGTACTTC.